A single sample gave rise to the 21 T cell receptor beta chains below, sequenced in a study of response to subunit inactivated influenza vaccine. TCRdb passed the RT-PCR reads through MiXCR, listing each CDR3 protein once. Here the sample spans 400,000 to 550,000 distinct CDR3 sequences, around 25% being singletons. The starting material was CD4+ T cells sorted from PBMCs, obtained 5 days after vaccination. The source is a man between 45 and 60 years old who received an inactivated influenza vaccine.

This clonotype was observed a handful of times. This chain links TRBV28 with TRBJ2-1; tentative D call: TRBD2 (5 bases). V was pared by 6 bases and J by 10 bases, with 25 bases between. Looked up from germline, CDR1 is MDHEN and CDR2 is SYDVKM. CDR3 length: 16 residues. CDR3 coding DNA: TGTGCCAGCAGCCCGGGCGGAATTACTAGATCGGACGAGCAGTTCTTC. Translating it yields CASSPGGITRSDEQFF.

This clonotype showed up just a few times. V and J are TRBV7-8 and TRBJ2-7; TRBD1 agrees at 7 bases. The CDR3 runs 15 residues. Germline lookup yields CDR1 SGHVS and CDR2 FQNEAQ. With 0 bases clipped from V and 4 bases from J, the junction kept 6 bases outside the gene matches. The CDR3 DNA follows: TGTGCCAGCAGCTTAGCGCTTGACAGGGCGTACGAGCAGTACTTC. Protein product: CASSLALDRAYEQYF.

The genes are TRBV9 and TRBJ2-3; D unresolved. The CDR3 extends over 16 amino acids. Germline CDR1 SGDLS, CDR2 YYNGEE. The germline V and J ends were trimmed by 0 bases and 0 bases, with 11 bases remaining between them. The DNA for the CDR3 is TGTGCCAGCAGCGTAGGCCCGGAATGGAGCACAGATACGCAGTATTTT. This gives the protein CASSVGPEWSTDTQYF.

V is TRBV2 and J is TRBJ1-5; tentatively, D is TRBD1 (6 bases). The CDR3 sequence is 13 residues long. The V gene's germline CDR1 is SNHLY and CDR2 FYNNEI. V lost 7 bases and J 3 bases, leaving 10 bases between the germline ends. The DNA of the CDR3 is TGTGCCAGCATGGGGGACACCAATCAGCCCCAGCATTTT. This sequence encodes CASMGDTNQPQHF.

This chain connects TRBV6-2 or TRBV6-3 to TRBJ2-1; 10 bases are shared with TRBD2. This CDR3 is 18 amino acids long. The V and J ends lost 0 bases and 5 bases, in that order; junction bases with no gene match: 10. Germline loops: CDR1 MNHEY, CDR2 SVGEGT. CDR3 amino acids: CASSYSMGGTSADNEQFF. For the CDR3, the DNA is TGTGCCAGCAGTTACTCGATGGGTGGGACTAGCGCTGACAATGAGCAGTTCTTC.

The sample holds a few counts of this clonotype. The rearrangement links TRBV29-1 to TRBJ2-3; no clear D. The V end was cut by 3 bases, the J end by 5 bases, with 9 bases between. The CDR3 extends over 12 amino acids. Germline CDR1 SQVTM, CDR2 ANQGSEA. As DNA, the CDR3 is TGCAGCGTTGATCTAGGAGTAGATACGCAGTATTTT. It translates to CSVDLGVDTQYF.

The gene calls are TRBV23-1 and TRBJ1-6; possible D gene TRBD1, 6 bases. TRBV23-1 qualifies as an ORF whose function is uncertain. Trimming cost V 0 bases and J 0 bases, with 12 bases left between them. The CDR3 is 18 amino acids. DNA of the CDR3: TGCGCCAGCAGTCAATCAGGACAGCAAAGCTCCTATAATTCACCCCTCCACTTT. This encodes CASSQSGQQSSYNSPLHF.

The J gene is TRBJ1-2, the V gene TRBV28; D remains unclear. V gave up 6 bases and J gave up 6 bases, with 17 bases separating them. The CDR3 covers 14 residues. Germline V gene data show CDR1 as MDHEN and CDR2 as SYDVKM. CDR3 DNA sequence: TGTGCCAGCAGCTCCGGATCGGGGTATAATGGCTACACCTTC. Translating gives CASSSGSGYNGYTF.

The CDR3 nucleotides read TGTGCCAGCAGTTTCCGGACGGGGACCCAGTACTTC. It is translated as CASSFRTGTQYF. This sequence joins TRBV28 and TRBJ2-5; D call uncertain. Trimming cost V 3 bases and J 7 bases, with 9 bases left between them. The CDR3 runs to 12 residues. CDR1 is MDHEN and CDR2 is SYDVKM in the germline V gene.

This clonotype was counted at least ten times. The chain employs TRBV5-6 and TRBJ2-5, with D perhaps matching TRBD1 (7 bases). The CDR3 is 13 residues long. Trimming shortened V by 4 bases and J by 5 bases, and 12 bases separated the two germline ends. Germline CDR1 SGHDT, CDR2 YYEEEE. This CDR3 is CASSRQGGETQYF. The CDR3 DNA follows: TGTGCCAGCAGCAGACAGGGAGGCGAGACCCAGTACTTC.

This clonotype was seen a few times. V is TRBV20-1 and J is TRBJ2-7; 10 nucleotides line up with TRBD1. Germline V gene sequence: CDR1 DFQATT, CDR2 SNEGSKA (reference sequence). The V segment lost 0 bases and the J segment 0 bases; nucleotides outside the gene matches: 5. The CDR3 is 16 amino acids. The CDR3 is CSARDRDRGHSYEQYF. DNA of the CDR3: TGCAGTGCTAGAGATAGGGACAGGGGTCACTCCTACGAGCAGTACTTC.

The chain links TRBV20-1 to TRBJ2-1; 9 nucleotides align to TRBD2. The CDR3 is made up of 17 amino acids. Per the germline V gene, CDR1 is DFQATT and CDR2 is SNEGSKA (reference sequence). After removal of 1 base from V and 0 bases from J, the junction contained 7 bases not matched to a gene. CDR3 sequence (DNA): TGCAGTGCTAGAGGTCTGGCGGGAGGGCCCTCCTACAATGAGCAGTTCTTC. It yields the protein CSARGLAGGPSYNEQFF.

The V call is TRBV5-1, the J call TRBJ2-3, with 7 nucleotides matching TRBD1. V trimming: 4 bases; J trimming: 3 bases; junction bases outside the gene matches: 11. This CDR3 contains 16 residues. CDR1 is SGHRS, CDR2 YFSETQ, per germline. This chain's CDR3 is CASSTRTGFTTDTQYF. CDR3 bases: TGCGCCAGCAGCACGAGGACAGGCTTCACAACAGATACGCAGTATTTT.

This chain joins TRBV20-1 and TRBJ2-7; no definite D call. This CDR3 is built from 13 residues. The germline V gene encodes CDR1 DFQATT and CDR2 SNEGSKA (reference sequence). Trimming removed 3 bases from V and 2 bases from J, with 11 bases in between. The CDR3 loop reads CSASSQPPYEQYF. DNA of the CDR3: TGCAGTGCTAGTTCTCAACCCCCCTACGAGCAGTACTTC.

The rearrangement uses TRBV29-1 and TRBJ1-1, with D tentatively TRBD1 (5 bases). Trimming removed 1 base from V and 0 bases from J, with 9 bases in between. Germline loops: CDR1 SQVTM, CDR2 ANQGSEA. The CDR3 is made up of 14 amino acids. CDR3: CSVEAQALNTEAFF. The CDR3 nucleotides read TGCAGCGTTGAAGCACAGGCATTGAACACTGAAGCTTTCTTT.

The chain is built from TRBV29-1 and TRBJ2-2, with D maybe TRBD1 (6 bases). The ends were cut back, 4 bases at V and 5 bases at J, with 23 bases in the middle. The CDR3 consists of 17 residues. Germline V gene lookup returns CDR1 SQVTM and CDR2 ANQGSEA. Here the CDR3 DNA reads TGCAGCGTTGGCCCAGACCAGGGGAATCCCTTTACCGGGGAGCTGTTTTTT. Protein sequence: CSVGPDQGNPFTGELFF.

The chain is built from TRBV30 and TRBJ1-2, with 10 positions matching TRBD1. The CDR3 covers 17 residues. With V trimmed by 1 base and J by 10 bases, 18 bases remained unmatched. Germline V CDR1 and CDR2: GTSNPN, SVGIG (reference sequence). CDR3 region: CAWSGSIALRDRGYYTF. Here the CDR3 DNA reads TGTGCCTGGAGTGGGTCCATCGCCCTCCGGGACAGGGGATACTACACCTTC.

The chain uses TRBV6-2 or TRBV6-3 and TRBJ1-4; no definite D call. V lost 6 bases and J 5 bases, leaving 13 bases between the germline ends. The germline V gene encodes CDR1 MNHEY and CDR2 SVGEGT. CDR3 length: 14 amino acids. Written as DNA, the CDR3 is TGTGCCAGCAGCTATAAGGGCCGGAATGAAAAACTGTTTTTT. Translating gives CASSYKGRNEKLFF.

The gene calls are TRBV7-9 and TRBJ1-4, with a tentative D call TRBD1 (6 bases). Germline assignment: CDR1 SEHNR and CDR2 FQNEAQ (reference sequence). The CDR3 is 16 amino acids. V lost 4 bases to trimming and J lost 5 bases, with 17 bases between them. The CDR3 spells CASSSRETGLNEKLFF. The CDR3 nucleotides read TGTGCCAGCAGCTCTAGAGAGACAGGTTTAAATGAAAAACTGTTTTTT.

In this sample, this clonotype turned up a few times. The chain joins TRBV6-6 to TRBJ2-7; D might be TRBD1 or TRBD2, each matching 5 bases. Germline V gene sequence: CDR1 MNHNY, CDR2 SVGAGI (reference sequence). The V end lost 6 bases, the J end lost 0 bases, and 9 bases lay between the germline ends. The CDR3 is made up of 13 amino acids. In nucleotides, the CDR3 is TGTGCCAGCAGAACGGGACCCTCCTACGAGCAGTACTTC. Protein product: CASRTGPSYEQYF.

The chain recombines TRBV7-9 with TRBJ1-1, with D tentatively TRBD1 (6 bases). The length of the CDR3 is 15 residues. CDR1 and CDR2 from the germline V gene are SEHNR and FQNEAQ (reference sequence). The V gene lost 0 bases and the J gene lost 0 bases, with 8 bases spanning the gap. The CDR3 nucleotides are TGTGCCAGCAGCTTAGCTGGACAGCTGAACACTGAAGCTTTCTTT. It yields the protein CASSLAGQLNTEAFF. Using reference TRBV7-9 and TRBJ1-1 for the parts outside the CDR3, the full variable domain is DTGVSQNPRHKITKRGQNVTFRCDPISEHNRLYWYRQTLGQGPEFLTYFQNEAQLEKSRLLSDRFSAERPKGSFSTLEIQRTEQGDSAMYLCASSLAGQLNTEAFFGQGTRLTVV.